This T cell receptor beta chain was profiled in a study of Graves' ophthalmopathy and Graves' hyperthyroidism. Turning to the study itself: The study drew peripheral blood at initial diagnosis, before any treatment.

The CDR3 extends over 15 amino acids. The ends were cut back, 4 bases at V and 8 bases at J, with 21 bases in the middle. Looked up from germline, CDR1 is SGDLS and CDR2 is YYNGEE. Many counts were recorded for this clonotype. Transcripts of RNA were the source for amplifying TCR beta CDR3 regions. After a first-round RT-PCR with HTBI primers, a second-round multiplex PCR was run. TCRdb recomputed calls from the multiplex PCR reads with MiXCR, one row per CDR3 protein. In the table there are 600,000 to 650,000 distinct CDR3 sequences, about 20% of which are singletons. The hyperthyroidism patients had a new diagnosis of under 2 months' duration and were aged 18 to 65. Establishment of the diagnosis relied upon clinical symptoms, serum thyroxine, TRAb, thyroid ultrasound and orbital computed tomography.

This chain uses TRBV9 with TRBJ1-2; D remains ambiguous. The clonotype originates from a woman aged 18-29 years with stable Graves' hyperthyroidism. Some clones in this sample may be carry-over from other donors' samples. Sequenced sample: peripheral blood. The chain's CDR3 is CASSRNNPGGNGYTF. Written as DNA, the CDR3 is TGTGCCAGCAGCCGAAACAACCCAGGAGGAAACGGCTACACCTTC. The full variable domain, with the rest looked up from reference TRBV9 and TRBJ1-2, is DSGVTQTPKHLITATGQRVTLRCSPRSGDLSVYWYQQSLDQGLQFLIQYYNGEERAKGNILERFSAQQFPDLHSELNLSSLELGDSALYFCASSRNNPGGNGYTFGSGTRLTVV.